This T cell receptor beta chain was recorded in a study of OX40 agonist ivuxolimab in advanced cancers. For context, the study as a whole: Ivuxolimab was an agonistic, fully human IgG2 monoclonal antibody directed against OX40 (CD134), a costimulatory receptor. Patients were allowed to have had prior anti-PD-1, anti-PD-L1 or anti-CTLA-4 therapy, and more than 30% of the dose-escalation patients had previously received checkpoint inhibitors. The purpose of peripheral TCRbeta sequencing was to test whether ivuxolimab changed TCR sequence diversity and led to clonal T-cell expansion. Intravenous ivuxolimab was administered to patients every 2 weeks at six dose levels: 0.01, 0.1, 0.3, 1.5, 3 and 10 mg/kg. In the dose-escalation cohort, around four fifths of patients were male, and the mean age was roughly 60 years, with a range of about 23 to 85. Of the 50 to 55 patients in dose escalation, approximately 20 had hepatocellular carcinoma, around 15 had melanoma, 9 had renal cell carcinoma and 9 had head and neck cancer. Partial responses occurred in three dose-escalation patients, of whom one had hepatocellular carcinoma and two had cutaneous melanoma. The paper reports the monotherapy dose-escalation portion (N of about 54 patients) of the phase I ivuxolimab trial. The full study reports these points: Antigen specificity was not determined for the clonally expanded peripheral T cells. Low levels of normalized T-cell clonal expansion were also seen in some patients who did not respond. After ivuxolimab, CD8+ T cells had more expanded clones than CD4+ T cells on average. Partial responders in the 0.1-3.0 mg/kg groups had among the lowest normalized peripheral clonal expansion, especially among CD8+ T cells. Clonal expansion of both CD4+ and CD8+ blood T cells was observed from baseline to week 6 at doses 0.1 to 3.0 mg/kg.

The trial excluded patients who had a history of autoimmune disease or were on systemic immunosuppression. Peripheral blood for TCR sequencing was collected from all dose cohorts at baseline, on cycle 4 day 1, and on cycle 7 day 1. Samples came from an open-label, multicenter, first-in-human phase I dose-escalation trial of ivuxolimab. Adults with locally advanced or metastatic melanoma, renal cell carcinoma, hepatocellular carcinoma or head and neck squamous cell carcinoma were enrolled in the trial. Before TCR sequencing, CD4+ and CD8+ T cells were separately sorted from peripheral blood. Genomic DNA was extracted from sorted cells for sequencing of the TCRbeta CDR3 region. TCRbeta CDR3 regions were sequenced using the immunoSEQ Assay. Drawn from immuneACCESS, this table holds only the in-frame rearrangements with V and J called that TCRdb kept. Clones are partly lost; checked studies trace under half to an unresolved V gene and leave the rest unexplained. Counted in this sample were some 17,000 clones; about 83% of them appeared once. 10% to 15% of the sample rests with the top ten.

The CDR3 spans 15 residues, from the cysteine through the phenylalanine. The read is trimmed to its CDR3 DNA, 45 bases read in frame from base 1. V is trimmed back by 5 bases and J by 6 bases, and the junction contains 9 bases that no gene match accounts for. Taken from the germline V gene (reference sequence), the CDR1 and CDR2 loops are GTSNPN and SVGIG. A note on this clone: Its antigen is still unknown. Base qualities were left out, and no much larger clone turns up one base away.

This sequence uses TRBV30 and TRBJ2-1; TRBD2 agrees with 11 junctional bases. This receptor was identified in an adult with an advanced solid tumor such as melanoma, head and neck, liver or kidney cancer. The sample here was CD4+ or CD8+ T cells sorted from blood, taken in a trial of the OX40 agonist ivuxolimab. CDR3 protein: CAWARGTSGSNEQFF. The DNA reads TGTGCCTGGGCCCGAGGTACTAGCGGGAGCAATGAGCAGTTCTTC.